This T cell receptor beta chain appears in the sequencing data of a study of control samples from healthy donors and cancer patients. Some clones are missing from TCRdb's copy, which holds only in-frame ones; the method was immunoSEQ multiplex PCR. The sample includes just under 60,000 clones, under 95% of them seen just once. Germline V gene lookup returns CDR1 KGHSH and CDR2 LQKENI. Trimming stripped 1 base from V and 4 bases from J, with 5 bases between. This CDR3 comprises 13 residues. The chain uses TRBV18 and TRBJ2-1; D is unclear. What was sequenced was PBMCs. The clonotype was recovered from a man aged 35-49 years with colorectal cancer. CDR3 DNA: TGTGCCAGCTCACCACTCCAGTACAATGAGCAGTTCTTC. Residues: CASSPLQYNEQFF.